This TCR beta chain originates from a study of blood T cell repertoires in COVID-19. Overall study context: The United States, Italy and Spain were the sources of the acute and convalescent COVID-19 samples.

Source study methods: Researchers report that nucleated cell counts were estimated from reference gene primer amplification. Profiling relied on immunoSEQ multiplex PCR, and the TCRdb table lists in-frame clones only, not all of them. For V, J and clone size, that table is used; D and trimming come from the DNA. This table has 150,000 to 200,000 clones, approximately 95% appearing once. This receptor was obtained from a woman between 45 and 60 years old with acute or convalescent COVID-19. Sample: peripheral blood.

This chain's CDR3 is CAWSQGLGGSPLHF. The CDR3 DNA is TGTGCCTGGAGTCAGGGCTTAGGGGGCTCACCCCTCCACTTT. J is TRBJ1-6 and V is TRBV30, with 7 bases matching TRBD1. V trimming: 2 bases; J trimming: 10 bases; junction bases outside the gene matches: 8. Germline CDR1 and CDR2: GTSNPN and SVGIG (reference sequence). The CDR3 loop spans 14 amino acids. Full variable domain (outside the CDR3, taken from reference TRBV30 and TRBJ1-6): SQTIHQWPATLVQPVGSPLSLECTVEGTSNPNLYWYRQAAGRGLQLLFYSVGIGQISSEVPQNLSASRPQDRQFILSSKKLLLSDSGFYLCAWSQGLGGSPLHFGNGTRLTVT.